Listed here are 29 T cell receptor beta chains from one sample, sequenced in a study of shared clonotypes between healthy human individuals. Method: immunoSEQ multiplex PCR; TCRdb's copy keeps in-frame clones and lacks some. This sample has about 1.5 million clones; roughly 96% occur once, and the top ten carry over 1%. The sequenced sample was naive CD4+ T cells sorted from blood. Indicated subset: CD45RA+ positively selected. These receptors all come from a man aged 30-40 years in good health.

The V and J genes are TRBV18 and TRBJ1-2; TRBD1 matches 8 bases. Germline V gene data show CDR1 as KGHSH and CDR2 as LQKENI. This CDR3 spans 14 amino acids. J gave up 3 bases and V 4 bases, and 4 bases lay outside the gene matches. As DNA, the CDR3 is TGTGCCAGCTCACGAACGGACAGGGACTATGGCTACACCTTC. Its translation is CASSRTDRDYGYTF.

This chain connects TRBV27 to TRBJ2-3; D remains unclear. Germline CDR1 reads MNHEY; CDR2 reads SMNVEV (reference sequence). This CDR3 comprises 14 residues. The ends were cut back, 2 bases at V and 6 bases at J, with 12 bases in the middle. CDR3 DNA: TGTGCCAGCAGTTTAGGTTGGAACACGGATACGCAGTATTTT. As protein: CASSLGWNTDTQYF.

The chain carries TRBV15 and TRBJ2-7, with 10 bases aligning to TRBD2. Germline trimming cut 1 base from V and 2 bases from J; bases unmatched to any gene: 5. CDR3 length: 16 residues. Germline loops: CDR1 LNHNV, CDR2 YYDKDF (reference sequence). The chain's CDR3 is CATSRGGTSATYEQYF. The CDR3 nucleotides are TGTGCCACCAGCAGAGGCGGGACTAGCGCCACCTACGAGCAGTACTTC.

V usage is TRBV5-1 and J usage is TRBJ1-1, with 7 bases aligning to TRBD1. Germline V gene data show CDR1 as SGHRS and CDR2 as YFSETQ. With 2 bases clipped from V and 0 bases from J, the junction kept 7 bases outside the gene matches. The CDR3 spans 16 residues. CDR3 sequence reads: CASSLLQGVVNTEAFF. CDR3 nucleotides: TGCGCCAGCAGCTTACTCCAGGGGGTGGTGAACACTGAAGCTTTCTTT.

The table lists this clone with a few counts. The sample holds other DNA sequences that translate to the same CDR3. The chain recombines TRBV29-1 with TRBJ1-1, with no clear D. The CDR3 has 12 amino acids. Per the germline V gene, CDR1 is SQVTM and CDR2 is ANQGSEA. V was cut by 4 bases and J by 0 bases, with 6 bases left in between. The CDR3 protein is CSVGQMNTEAFF. In DNA, the CDR3 is TGCAGCGTTGGGCAGATGAACACTGAAGCTTTCTTT.

The V call is TRBV28, the J call TRBJ2-4; either TRBD1 or TRBD2 may fit D (5 bases each). Trimming took off 6 bases at V and 6 bases at J, with 12 bases between the two ends. From germline, CDR1 is MDHEN and CDR2 SYDVKM. The CDR3 extends over 13 amino acids. DNA of the CDR3: TGTGCCAGCAGCCCGGGACCCCGAAACATTCAGTACTTC. Its translation is CASSPGPRNIQYF.

This clone was seen only once. V is TRBV28 and J is TRBJ2-4, with TRBD2 matching 8 bases. This CDR3 spans 16 amino acids. The V segment lost 3 bases and the J segment 5 bases; nucleotides outside the gene matches: 9. Germline CDR1 is MDHEN and CDR2 is SYDVKM. The CDR3 loop is CASSFVPSGSQNIQYF. As DNA, the CDR3 is TGTGCCAGCAGTTTCGTCCCTAGCGGGTCTCAAAACATTCAGTACTTC.

This clone was counted a single time. V and J are TRBV10-3 and TRBJ2-7; 8 bases align to TRBD2. This CDR3 is 16 amino acids long. Looked up from germline, CDR1 is ENHRY and CDR2 is SYGVKD. V shed 0 bases, J shed 3 bases, and the junction held 7 bases outside the gene matches. DNA of the CDR3: TGTGCCATCAGTGAGTCGGTAGCGGGACTAGGCTACGAGCAGTACTTC. It specifies CAISESVAGLGYEQYF.

This sequence joins TRBV7-3 and TRBJ2-3; D remains ambiguous. The CDR3 runs to 14 residues. Germline-derived CDR1 and CDR2 are SGHTA and FQGTGA. Trimming removed 3 bases at V and 2 bases at J, with 9 bases between. CDR3 sequence reads: CASSFDRTTDTQYF. As DNA, the CDR3 is TGTGCCAGCAGCTTCGACCGAACCACAGATACGCAGTATTTT.

This chain joins TRBV7-2 and TRBJ2-7; no firm D call. This CDR3 contains 15 residues. V dropped 7 bases and J dropped 4 bases, with 20 bases sitting between them. Per germline, CDR1 SGHTA and CDR2 FQGNSA. The CDR3 DNA reads TGTGCCAGCACCCTCGGTATCGACGGAAGGTACGAGCAGTACTTC. Its translation: CASTLGIDGRYEQYF.

The rearrangement uses TRBV10-2 and TRBJ1-1; 7 positions agree with TRBD1. From germline, CDR1 is WSHSY and CDR2 SAAADI. The CDR3 loop spans 14 amino acids. Unmatched junction bases numbered 8, after V lost 6 bases and J lost 4 bases. DNA for the CDR3: TGCGCCAGCAGACGACAGGGCGGGGGCACTGAAGCTTTCTTT. This translates into CASRRQGGGTEAFF.

The chain links TRBV6-4 to TRBJ1-2; D perhaps matches TRBD1 (6 bases). The CDR3 has 13 amino acids. Germline V gives CDR1 MRHNA, CDR2 SNTAGT. V lost 6 bases and J 3 bases, leaving 11 bases between the germline ends. This chain's CDR3 is CASSKDSYYGYTF. For the CDR3, the DNA is TGTGCCAGCAGCAAGGACAGTTACTATGGCTACACCTTC.

This chain joins TRBV27 and TRBJ2-7; TRBD2 might be the D (5 bases). CDR3 length: 16 amino acids. Trimming took off 1 base at V and 5 bases at J, with 18 bases between the two ends. Germline V CDR1 and CDR2: MNHEY, SMNVEV (reference sequence). The DNA for the CDR3 is TGTGCCAGCAGTTTATATGGGCGGGCCCCTTCCCACGAGCAGTACTTC. This gives the protein CASSLYGRAPSHEQYF.

This chain joins TRBV27 and TRBJ2-1; 11 nucleotides line up with TRBD2. Trimming took 5 bases from V and 10 from J; bases not matched to a gene: 13. The CDR3 is 16 residues long. Germline assignment: CDR1 MNHEY and CDR2 SMNVEV (reference sequence). The CDR3 DNA is TGTGCCAGCAGTCCCCTAGCGGGAGGCTCCCATGGGGAGCAGTTCTTC. It encodes CASSPLAGGSHGEQFF.

The chain links TRBV30 to TRBJ2-4, with 12 nucleotides matching TRBD2. With V trimmed by 5 bases and J by 3 bases, 5 bases remained unmatched. This CDR3 has 15 amino acids. CDR1 is GTSNPN, CDR2 SVGIG, per germline (reference sequence). This CDR3 is CAWGTSGSIKNIQYF. CDR3 DNA sequence: TGTGCCTGGGGGACTAGCGGGTCGATCAAAAACATTCAGTACTTC.

The rearrangement joins TRBV27 to TRBJ2-7, with a tentative D call TRBD2 (6 bases). The CDR3 has 16 residues. The germline CDR1 and CDR2 sequences are MNHEY and SMNVEV (reference sequence). V lost 6 bases, J lost 2 bases, and 20 bases lay in between. CDR3 nucleotides: TGTGCCAGCAGCCACCGGGACTCCCGATTCCCCTACGAGCAGTACTTC. Translated, it gives CASSHRDSRFPYEQYF.

The J gene is TRBJ2-6, the V gene TRBV4-1; 13 bases map to TRBD2. This CDR3 has 18 amino acids. The germline V gene has CDR1 MGHRA and CDR2 YSYEKL. Germline trimming cut 3 bases from V and 2 bases from J; bases unmatched to any gene: 4. CDR3 protein: CASSHGLAGATGANVLTF. The CDR3 bases are TGCGCCAGCAGCCACGGACTAGCGGGAGCTACTGGGGCCAACGTCCTGACTTTC.

This clone was picked up one time. The genes are TRBV27 and TRBJ2-1; D is possibly TRBD1 (5 bases). CDR3 length equals 15 residues. V was clipped by 0 bases and J by 9 bases, with 15 bases between them. The germline CDR1 and CDR2 sequences are MNHEY and SMNVEV (reference sequence). The CDR3 loop reads CASSLSTVSRGEQFF. The CDR3 region has the DNA TGTGCCAGCAGTTTATCGACAGTTTCTAGAGGTGAGCAGTTCTTC.

The chain carries TRBV29-1 and TRBJ2-7; D unresolved. The CDR3 is made up of 12 amino acids. The germline V gene encodes CDR1 SQVTM and CDR2 ANQGSEA. V was shortened by 5 bases and J by 1 base, with 9 bases between the two germline ends. DNA for the CDR3: TGCAGCGTTTCTAGTCATTCCTACGAGCAGTACTTC. It codes for CSVSSHSYEQYF.

The chain joins TRBV28 to TRBJ1-5; 7 bases align to TRBD1. The V and J ends lost 6 bases and 5 bases, in that order; junction bases with no gene match: 10. The V gene's germline CDR1 is MDHEN and CDR2 SYDVKM. The CDR3 extends over 15 amino acids. The CDR3 bases are TGTGCCAGCAGACGTCCGGGACAGTACGATCAGCCCCAGCATTTT. Protein: CASRRPGQYDQPQHF.

The rearrangement uses TRBV28 and TRBJ2-1; 7 bases line up with TRBD1. Germline V gene sequence: CDR1 MDHEN, CDR2 SYDVKM. This CDR3 spans 19 amino acids. Losses at the gene ends were 5 bases for V and 0 bases for J; bases not matched to a gene: 16. The CDR3 coding sequence is TGTGCCAGCAGTAGCCGGCGTACTACAGGGGCTAGCTCCTACAATGAGCAGTTCTTC. This codes for CASSSRRTTGASSYNEQFF.

CDR3 in DNA: TGTGCCAGCAGTGAACAGGGAGGCGGCTTTGAGCAGTTCTTC. It encodes CASSEQGGGFEQFF. The chain has TRBV2 and TRBJ2-1, with D possibly TRBD2 on 6 matching bases. Trimming cost V 2 bases and J 9 bases, with 14 bases left between them. This CDR3 region has 14 residues. The V gene's germline CDR1 is SNHLY and CDR2 FYNNEI.

As for this clone: A junction end diverges from the germline sequence, so it may reflect a read error. The chain couples TRBV28 to TRBJ2-7, with 8 nucleotides matching TRBD2. The germline CDR1 and CDR2 sequences are MDHEN and SYDVKM. This CDR3 region has 15 residues. The DNA for the CDR3 is TGTGCCAGCAGTCCCATTCGGACTAGCTCCGACGAGCAGTACTTC. It translates to CASSPIRTSSDEQYF.

V is TRBV6-1 and J is TRBJ2-5, with D perhaps TRBD1 (6 bases). Looked up from germline, CDR1 is MNHNS and CDR2 is SASEGT. Between the trimmed V and J ends, which lost 5 bases and 3 bases, there was a span of 13 bases. The CDR3 covers 14 residues. The CDR3 here is CASSIIPGEETQYF. DNA of the CDR3: TGTGCCAGCAGTATTATCCCAGGGGAAGAGACCCAGTACTTC.

The chain recombines TRBV15 with TRBJ1-3; D is unclear. Trimming left V 1 base short and J 0 bases short, with 16 bases between. The CDR3 sequence is 18 residues long. Germline V gene sequence: CDR1 LNHNV, CDR2 YYDKDF (reference sequence). The CDR3 loop reads CATSRGYTGTGSGNTIYF. The CDR3 nucleotides are TGTGCCACCAGCAGAGGTTACACGGGCACTGGCTCTGGAAACACCATATATTTT.

This chain links TRBV2 with TRBJ2-3, with no clear D. The CDR3 covers 11 residues. The germline V and J ends were trimmed by 3 bases and 5 bases, with 3 bases remaining between them. Germline values: CDR1 SNHLY, CDR2 FYNNEI. CDR3 region: CASSDQDTQYF. The CDR3 nucleotides read TGTGCCAGCAGTGATCAAGATACGCAGTATTTT.

V is TRBV6-5 and J is TRBJ2-1, with unresolved D. This CDR3 contains 15 residues. Germline CDR1 and CDR2: MNHEY and SVGAGI. V was shortened by 0 bases and J by 5 bases, with 11 bases between the two germline ends. The CDR3 loop is CASSYSESVHNEQFF. In DNA form, the CDR3 reads TGTGCCAGCAGTTACTCGGAATCAGTTCACAATGAGCAGTTCTTC.

This clone was seen just once. The V call is TRBV18, the J call TRBJ2-1; D call uncertain. CDR1 is KGHSH, CDR2 LQKENI, per germline. This CDR3 has 14 residues. V dropped 5 bases and J dropped 3 bases, with 11 bases sitting between them. The CDR3 here is CASSAGRIYNEQFF. The CDR3 coding sequence is TGTGCCAGCTCAGCAGGACGGATCTACAATGAGCAGTTCTTC. The full variable domain, in which reference TRBV18 and TRBJ2-1 provide the parts outside the CDR3, is NAGVMQNPRHLVRRRGQEARLRCSPMKGHSHVYWYRQLPEEGLKFMVYLQKENIIDESGMPKERFSAEFPKEGPSILRIQQVVRGDSAAYFCASSAGRIYNEQFFGPGTRLTVL.

This chain links TRBV14 with TRBJ2-7; 10 bases map to TRBD2. The germline V gene has CDR1 SGHDN and CDR2 FVKESK. There are 19 residues in the CDR3. V was pared by 1 base and J by 2 bases, with 14 bases of the junction left unmatched. Here the CDR3 reads CASSQVAVASGSSPYEQYF. DNA of the CDR3: TGTGCCAGCAGCCAAGTAGCAGTCGCTAGCGGGAGCTCCCCCTACGAGCAGTACTTC. Filled out from reference TRBV14 and TRBJ2-7, the complete variable domain reads EAGVTQFPSHSVIEKGQTVTLRCDPISGHDNLYWYRRVMGKEIKFLLHFVKESKQDESGMPNNRFLAERTGGTYSTLKVQPAELEDSGVYFCASSQVAVASGSSPYEQYFGPGTRLTVT.